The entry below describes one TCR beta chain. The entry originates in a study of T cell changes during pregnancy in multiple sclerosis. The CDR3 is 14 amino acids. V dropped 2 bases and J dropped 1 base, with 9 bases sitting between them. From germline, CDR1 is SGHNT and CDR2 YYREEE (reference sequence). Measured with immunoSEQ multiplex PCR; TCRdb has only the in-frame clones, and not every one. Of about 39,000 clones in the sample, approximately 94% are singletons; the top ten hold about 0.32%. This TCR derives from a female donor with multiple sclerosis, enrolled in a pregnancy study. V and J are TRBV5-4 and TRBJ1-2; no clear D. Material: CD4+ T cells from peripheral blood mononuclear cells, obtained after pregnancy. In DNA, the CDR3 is TGTGCCAGCAGCTTTCCGGGAAGTAACTATGGCTACACCTTC. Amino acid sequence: CASSFPGSNYGYTF.